These 20 T cell receptor beta chains were sequenced from one sample in a study of CD8 T cells in Susac syndrome. RNA totalling about 0.5 to 1 ug underwent reverse transcription with random hexamers. TCRdb re-derived calls from the immunoSEQ multiplex PCR reads in MiXCR, one entry per CDR3 protein. Of 150,000 to 200,000 distinct CDR3 sequences in the sample, around 95% are singletons; the top ten hold just over 0.13%. Sequencing input: CD4+ T cells from PBMCs. These receptors all stem from a human donor in good health.

This chain uses TRBV20-1 with TRBJ1-6, with TRBD1 identical over 8 bases. The junction had 10 bases not matched to a gene; V was cut back by 5 bases and J by 4 bases. Germline V CDR1 and CDR2: DFQATT, SNEGSKA (reference sequence). This CDR3 has 16 residues. DNA of the CDR3: TGCAGTGCTGTCCGGGGACAGGTGGCTTATAATTCACCCCTCCACTTT. This gives the protein CSAVRGQVAYNSPLHF.

The V call is TRBV29-1, the J call TRBJ2-2; no reliable D call. This CDR3 region has 12 residues. V lost 4 bases to trimming and J lost 4 bases, with 7 bases between them. The germline CDR1 and CDR2 sequences are SQVTM and ANQGSEA. The CDR3 spells CSVADLTGELFF. DNA of the CDR3: TGCAGCGTTGCGGACCTCACCGGGGAGCTGTTTTTT.

The chain has TRBV7-2 and TRBJ1-6; D call uncertain. Germline V gives CDR1 SGHTA, CDR2 FQGNSA. There are 17 residues in the CDR3. With 1 base removed from V and 9 bases from J, the gap between germline ends came to 19 bases. Here the CDR3 reads CASSLVDWEGLGSPLHF. As DNA, the CDR3 is TGTGCCAGCAGCTTAGTGGACTGGGAGGGTTTGGGTTCACCCCTCCACTTT.

The rearrangement uses TRBV6-6 and TRBJ2-7; D remains unclear. CDR3 length: 12 amino acids. Trimming stripped 6 bases from V and 3 bases from J, with 9 bases between. Germline values: CDR1 MNHNY, CDR2 SVGAGI (reference sequence). The CDR3 spells CASSHGFYEQYF. CDR3 DNA sequence: TGTGCCAGCAGCCACGGCTTCTACGAGCAGTACTTC.

V gene TRBV5-4 combines with J gene TRBJ1-2; a weak D match, TRBD1 (6 bases). V dropped 4 bases and J dropped 0 bases, with 16 bases sitting between them. This CDR3 is built from 16 residues. Germline CDR1 and CDR2: SGHNT and YYREEE (reference sequence). In DNA, the CDR3 is TGTGCCAGCAGCCCCGGAGGACAGAGAGCTAACTATGGCTACACCTTC. Residues: CASSPGGQRANYGYTF.

V usage is TRBV6-5 and J usage is TRBJ1-6, with D unclear. The CDR3 sequence is 13 residues long. The germline V gene has CDR1 MNHEY and CDR2 SVGAGI. The germline V and J ends were trimmed by 5 bases and 8 bases, with 10 bases remaining between them. CDR3 in amino acids: CASSGDLDSPLHF. CDR3 nucleotide sequence: TGTGCCAGCAGTGGGGATCTTGATTCACCCCTCCACTTT.

The chain combines TRBV5-1 with TRBJ1-1; 8 positions match TRBD1. The CDR3 has 14 residues. V lost 1 base to trimming and J lost 6 bases; unmatched junction nucleotides: 5. Germline V lookup: CDR1 SGHRS, CDR2 YFSETQ. The CDR3 here is CASSLWQGASEAFF. CDR3 bases: TGCGCCAGCAGCTTGTGGCAGGGGGCCTCTGAAGCTTTCTTT.

The V and J genes are TRBV12-3 or TRBV12-4 and TRBJ2-7; 8 nucleotides match TRBD1. This CDR3 region has 14 residues. V lost 7 bases, J lost 2 bases, and 7 bases stayed unmatched. CDR3 DNA sequence: TGTGCCAGCACCCTAAGACAGGGGACCTACGAGCAGTACTTC. This gives the protein CASTLRQGTYEQYF.

V gene TRBV12-3 or TRBV12-4 combines with J gene TRBJ2-1, with 8 bases matching TRBD2. J gave up 1 base and V 4 bases, and 9 bases lay outside the gene matches. The CDR3 extends over 17 amino acids. The DNA of the CDR3 is TGTGCCAGCAGTTCCGGGGGGGGGCGGGGATCCTACAATGAGCAGTTCTTC. Amino acids: CASSSGGGRGSYNEQFF.

The chain is built from TRBV20-1 and TRBJ2-1; D assignment may be TRBD1 or TRBD2 (5 bases each). Germline V CDR1 and CDR2: DFQATT, SNEGSKA (reference sequence). The CDR3 length is 13 residues. Trimming shortened V by 1 base and J by 3 bases, and 7 bases separated the two germline ends. The CDR3 DNA follows: TGCAGTGCTAGAGGGGGGTTCTACAATGAGCAGTTCTTC. This translates into CSARGGFYNEQFF.

The chain links TRBV3-1 to TRBJ1-1, with D possibly matching TRBD1 (6 bases). Trimming left V 1 base short and J 11 bases short, with 14 bases between. The CDR3 totals 13 residues. The germline V gene encodes CDR1 LGHDT and CDR2 YNNKEL (reference sequence). In DNA, the CDR3 is TGTGCCAGCAGCCAAGCAGTTGGGGGGCCGGCTTTCTTT. Amino acids: CASSQAVGGPAFF.

Only one count was recorded for this clonotype. V usage is TRBV6-5 and J usage is TRBJ2-5; D is perhaps TRBD2 (6 bases). The germline CDR1 and CDR2 sequences are MNHEY and SVGAGI. Deletions cut 5 bases from V and 5 bases from J, with 15 bases between. The CDR3 has 14 amino acids. The CDR3 bases are TGTGCCAGCAGTGTAGGGCGTCGGGAGGAGACCCAGTACTTC. It specifies CASSVGRREETQYF.

DNA of the CDR3: TGTGCCAGCAGTTCACAGGAAAAACTGTTTTTT. This encodes CASSSQEKLFF. The rearrangement joins TRBV12-3 or TRBV12-4 to TRBJ1-4; no reliable D call. Trimming took off 4 bases at V and 8 bases at J, with 5 bases between the two ends. The CDR3 runs 11 residues.

CDR3 coding DNA: TGTGCCAGCAGTTTGGAGTGGCGGCAGCCCCAGCATTTT. Protein: CASSLEWRQPQHF. The chain couples TRBV12-3 or TRBV12-4 to TRBJ1-5; D not resolved. The CDR3 runs 13 residues. V gave up 3 bases and J gave up 7 bases, with 10 bases separating them.

This clonotype turned up a few times. The chain carries TRBV7-9 and TRBJ2-7; possible D gene TRBD2, 6 bases. This CDR3 comprises 14 residues. Deletions cut 0 bases from V and 7 bases from J, with 13 bases between. The germline V gene has CDR1 SEHNR and CDR2 FQNEAQ (reference sequence). CDR3 sequence: CASSLASGAGEQYF. As DNA, the CDR3 is TGTGCCAGCAGCTTAGCATCCGGGGCGGGAGAGCAGTACTTC.

The chain has TRBV5-1 and TRBJ2-2, with 7 positions matching TRBD2. V shed 0 bases and J 0 bases; nucleotides not matched to a gene: 2. The CDR3 has 16 amino acids. CDR1 SGHRS and CDR2 YFSETQ come from the germline V gene. The CDR3 sequence: CASSLEAGPNTGELFF. CDR3 nucleotide sequence: TGCGCCAGCAGCTTGGAAGCGGGGCCGAACACCGGGGAGCTGTTTTTT.

The chain employs TRBV6-5 and TRBJ2-5; D ambiguous. Germline lookup yields CDR1 MNHEY and CDR2 SVGAGI. Trimming took 4 bases from V and 4 from J, leaving 10 bases between them. CDR3 length: 13 amino acids. The CDR3, as DNA: TGTGCCAGCAGTTCTCCCTGGGGAGAGACCCAGTACTTC. This sequence encodes CASSSPWGETQYF.

The rearrangement joins TRBV5-1 to TRBJ1-3; D remains ambiguous. The CDR3 loop spans 12 amino acids. V lost 5 bases and J lost 4, with 7 bases in between. Germline CDR1 SGHRS, CDR2 YFSETQ. The CDR3 spells CASRQDGNTIYF. The DNA for the CDR3 is TGCGCCAGCAGGCAGGACGGAAACACCATATATTTT.

The J gene is TRBJ2-7, the V gene TRBV2, with 8 bases fitting TRBD1. The V and J ends lost 3 bases and 3 bases, in that order; junction bases with no gene match: 16. CDR3 length: 18 residues. The germline V gene encodes CDR1 SNHLY and CDR2 FYNNEI. CDR3 DNA sequence: TGTGCCAGCAGTGACCCGGGACAGGTTTTGGCACCCTTCTACGAGCAGTACTTC. Residues: CASSDPGQVLAPFYEQYF.

The V gene is TRBV3-1, the J gene TRBJ2-3; 9 bases are a match to TRBD1. Losses at the gene ends were 0 bases for V and 2 bases for J; bases not matched to a gene: 9. CDR1 and CDR2 (germline): LGHDT, YNNKEL (reference sequence). This CDR3 spans 18 amino acids. The chain's CDR3 is CASSQEALGQGNTDTQYF. CDR3 DNA sequence: TGTGCCAGCAGCCAAGAAGCTTTAGGACAGGGGAACACAGATACGCAGTATTTT.